This entry lists 13 T cell receptor beta chains sequenced from one sample in a study of lymphopenia after photon versus proton radiotherapy (dated by TCRdb to the late 2010s). The library was produced with the immunoSEQ multiplex PCR assay. TCRdb took over this immuneACCESS table, retaining in-frame rearrangements with V and J assigned. Such tables are incomplete; in checked studies, under half of the missing clones stem from an unresolved V gene, and the remainder is unexplained. This sample holds 52,000 or so clones; 80% to 95% were observed only once. The ten largest account for approximately 18% of the sample. Sequencing used peripheral blood, obtained from a patient treated with photon-based radiotherapy. The origin of the receptors is a woman between 35 and 50 years old with cholangiocarcinoma.

This rearrangement joins TRBV9 to TRBJ2-3; a weak D match, TRBD1 (6 bases). CDR1 is SGDLS and CDR2 is YYNGEE in the germline V gene. Trimming removed 3 bases at V and 0 bases at J, with 11 bases between. CDR3 size: 15 residues. DNA of the CDR3: TGTGCCAGCAGCGACCAGGGGATTAGCACAGATACGCAGTATTTT. This sequence encodes CASSDQGISTDTQYF.

This chain connects TRBV11-1 to TRBJ2-5, with D possibly being TRBD2 (6 bases). The CDR3 is 15 amino acids. V shed 5 bases and J shed 4 bases, with 17 bases lying between them. Germline V gene sequence: CDR1 SGHAT, CDR2 FQDESV (reference sequence). This CDR3 reads CASSVTSLGGETQYF. In DNA, the CDR3 is TGTGCCAGCAGCGTTACCTCCCTGGGGGGAGAGACCCAGTACTTC. The full variable domain, in which reference TRBV11-1 and TRBJ2-5 provide the parts outside the CDR3, is EAEVAQSPRYKITEKSQAVAFWCDPISGHATLYWYRQILGQGPELLVQFQDESVVDDSQLPKDRFSAERLKGVDSTLKIQPAELGDSAMYLCASSVTSLGGETQYFGPGTRLLVL.

This rearrangement joins TRBV19 to TRBJ1-1; D remains ambiguous. The CDR3 contains 15 residues. CDR1 and CDR2 (germline): LNHDA, SQIVND (reference sequence). V lost 3 bases and J lost 4, with 15 bases in between. Written as DNA, the CDR3 is TGTGCCAGTAGTATCCCCGGAAGTTGGAGCACTGAAGCTTTCTTT. Protein: CASSIPGSWSTEAFF.

This sequence joins TRBV19 and TRBJ1-1; TRBD1 matches 10 bases. V trimming: 5 bases; J trimming: 5 bases; junction bases outside the gene matches: 11. The CDR3 has 16 amino acids. The germline gives CDR1 LNHDA, CDR2 SQIVND (reference sequence). As DNA, the CDR3 is TGTGCCAGTAGTCTTGGGACAGGGGCCCCGAGGACTGAAGCTTTCTTT. The encoded protein is CASSLGTGAPRTEAFF.

The V and J genes are TRBV2 and TRBJ1-5; D gene ambiguous. This CDR3 is built from 15 residues. Between the trimmed V and J ends, which lost 7 bases and 4 bases, there was a span of 17 bases. Germline V gives CDR1 SNHLY, CDR2 FYNNEI. CDR3 residues: CASKKERALNQPQHF. The CDR3 bases are TGTGCCAGCAAGAAGGAAAGGGCCCTTAATCAGCCCCAGCATTTT.

The chain combines TRBV27 with TRBJ1-1; tentatively, D is TRBD1 (6 bases). Germline lookup yields CDR1 MNHEY and CDR2 SMNVEV (reference sequence). The V end was cut by 2 bases, the J end by 5 bases, with 9 bases between. The CDR3 covers 13 residues. The CDR3 loop is CASSLRGATEAFF. The CDR3, as DNA: TGTGCCAGCAGTTTAAGGGGGGCGACTGAAGCTTTCTTT.

The V and J genes are TRBV27 and TRBJ1-2; D might be TRBD1 (5 bases). The germline CDR1 and CDR2 sequences are MNHEY and SMNVEV (reference sequence). Trimming shortened V by 5 bases and J by 4 bases, and 17 bases separated the two germline ends. The CDR3 length is 15 residues. The chain's CDR3 is CASSRDGDGLYGYTF. CDR3 nucleotides: TGTGCCAGCAGTAGAGACGGGGACGGCCTCTATGGCTACACCTTC.

This chain connects TRBV5-1 to TRBJ2-5; possibly TRBD2 for D (6 bases). Germline-derived CDR1 and CDR2 are SGHRS and YFSETQ. This CDR3 region has 15 residues. V was cut by 1 base and J by 6 bases, with 16 bases left in between. The CDR3 DNA is TGCGCCAGCAGCTTGTCGGCGGGCGGGGTACAGACCCAGTACTTC. Encoded protein: CASSLSAGGVQTQYF.

The chain joins TRBV10-2 to TRBJ1-2; unclear D gene. The germline V gene encodes CDR1 WSHSY and CDR2 SAAADI. The germline V and J ends were trimmed by 3 bases and 4 bases, with 6 bases remaining between them. The CDR3 totals 12 residues. CDR3 sequence reads: CASSDAVYGYTF. The CDR3 DNA reads as TGCGCCAGCAGTGATGCCGTCTATGGCTACACCTTC.

The V gene is TRBV9, the J gene TRBJ2-3, with D maybe TRBD2 (5 bases). The V end was cut by 2 bases, the J end by 3 bases, with 22 bases between. The V gene's germline CDR1 is SGDLS and CDR2 YYNGEE. The CDR3 is 18 amino acids. CDR3 amino acids: CASSVGAGLSTRTDTQYF. The CDR3 nucleotides are TGTGCCAGCAGCGTGGGTGCTGGACTTTCCACTCGTACAGATACGCAGTATTTT.

The chain couples TRBV30 to TRBJ1-1, with D perhaps matching TRBD1 (5 bases). This CDR3 has 14 residues. Trimming took off 2 bases at V and 4 bases at J, with 14 bases between the two ends. From germline, CDR1 is GTSNPN and CDR2 SVGIG (reference sequence). CDR3 DNA: TGTGCCTGGAGTACCCCCGGGGGAACCACTGAAGCTTTCTTT. This translates into CAWSTPGGTTEAFF.

This rearrangement joins TRBV5-4 to TRBJ1-2; 12 positions match TRBD1. The CDR3 extends over 15 amino acids. The V gene end was trimmed by 9 bases and the J gene end by 3 bases; junction bases not matched to a gene: 9. Per germline, CDR1 SGHNT and CDR2 YYREEE (reference sequence). The CDR3 sequence: CATGQGATGDYGYTF. For the CDR3, the DNA is TGTGCCACGGGACAGGGGGCTACGGGGGACTATGGCTACACCTTC. The whole variable domain, filled in from reference TRBV5-4 and TRBJ1-2, reads ETGVTQSPTHLIKTRGQQVTLRCSSQSGHNTVSWYQQALGQGPQFIFQYYREEENGRGNFPPRFSGLQFPNYSSELNVNALELDDSALYLCATGQGATGDYGYTFGSGTRLTVV.

The CDR3 is CALVAEMTFF. The CDR3 DNA follows: TGTGCCTTGGTCGCTGAAATGACTTTCTTT. The chain has TRBV30 and TRBJ1-1; the D is unclear. Looked up from germline, CDR1 is GTSNPN and CDR2 is SVGIG (reference sequence). The CDR3 extends over 10 amino acids. V lost 7 bases to trimming and J lost 12 bases, with 15 bases between them.